This TCR beta chain was sequenced for a study of blood T cell repertoires in COVID-19. TCRdb's table, derived via immunoSEQ multiplex PCR, lists solely in-frame clones and lacks some. The table records a few hundred thousand clones, around 89% of them present only once. The TCR comes from a woman aged 60-75 years with COVID-19, enrolled during active disease. Specimen: peripheral blood.

The CDR3 sequence is CSAGWGDPSVYEQYF. The CDR3 DNA reads as TGCAGCGCCGGTTGGGGGGATCCCTCCGTTTACGAGCAGTACTTC. V usage is TRBV29-1 and J usage is TRBJ2-7, with D perhaps matching TRBD2 (6 bases). This CDR3 comprises 15 residues. Germline V gene lookup returns CDR1 SQVTM and CDR2 ANQGSEA. V dropped 7 bases and J dropped 4 bases, with 23 bases sitting between them.